The 17 T cell receptor beta chains in this list originate from one sample, sequenced in a study of regulatory T cells in long-lasting Graves disease. Arm-PCR of CDR3 regions and iRepertoire HTBI primers were used to build TCR beta libraries. TCRdb itself ran the multiplex PCR reads through MiXCR, one entry per CDR3 protein. Altogether 500,000 to 700,000 distinct CDR3 sequences are present, about 15% being singletons, with the ten largest covering approximately 20%. Time point reported: newly diagnosed GD, antithyroid drugs for less than 3 months. The TCR library was prepared using RNA isolated from PBMCs. The sample was also linked to a second study, of T cells in Graves' hyperthyroidism and ophthalmopathy.

This specimen consisted of peripheral blood mononuclear cells (PBMCs), obtained at new diagnosis, from a patient treated with antithyroid drugs. These TCRs come from a woman in her 30s with Graves disease.

This clonotype was found a few times. V is TRBV6-2 or TRBV6-3 and J is TRBJ2-1, with 9 nucleotides matching TRBD1. Germline values: CDR1 MNHEY, CDR2 SVGEGT. The V gene end was trimmed by 5 bases and the J gene end by 5 bases; junction bases not matched to a gene: 10. The CDR3 consists of 16 residues. The CDR3 here is CASSIQGAPGNNEQFF. The CDR3 DNA reads TGTGCCAGCAGTATACAGGGGGCCCCAGGAAACAATGAGCAGTTCTTC.

This clonotype occurred many times. In nucleotides, the CDR3 is TGCAGCGTTGAAGATCCAGCGGGAGGTGTATCGGGTGAGCAGTTCTTC. This sequence encodes CSVEDPAGGVSGEQFF. The V call is TRBV29-1, the J call TRBJ2-1, with 9 positions matching TRBD2. This CDR3 has 16 residues. The ends lost 0 bases at V and 9 bases at J; junction bases unmatched: 12. Looked up from germline, CDR1 is SQVTM and CDR2 is ANQGSEA.

This clonotype was observed a handful of times. This chain uses TRBV19 with TRBJ1-5, with D possibly being TRBD1 (5 bases). Deletions cut 10 bases from V and 6 bases from J, with 19 bases between. This CDR3 comprises 14 residues. The germline V gene has CDR1 LNHDA and CDR2 SQIVND (reference sequence). The CDR3 DNA follows: TGTGCCACCTCGGGGCGGGATGCGGGTCAGCCCCAGCATTTT. Protein sequence: CATSGRDAGQPQHF.

Ten or more counts support this clonotype. CDR3 protein: CSARYTLGQGLMNTEAFF. CDR3 coding DNA: TGCAGTGCCCGATATACCCTTGGACAGGGCTTAATGAACACTGAAGCTTTCTTT. The chain carries TRBV20-1 and TRBJ1-1; TRBD1 matches at 8 bases. Trimming removed 6 bases from V and 0 bases from J; junction bases left unmatched: 18. This CDR3 comprises 18 residues. Germline-derived CDR1 and CDR2 are DFQATT and SNEGSKA (reference sequence).

J is TRBJ2-1 and V is TRBV20-1, with 9 bases matching TRBD2. TRBJ2-5 matches the DNA end more closely, so the J call is doubtful. This CDR3 is built from 17 residues. Germline V CDR1 and CDR2: DFQATT, SNEGSKA (reference sequence). This CDR3 reads CSARDSGRLAAQETQYF. CDR3 in DNA: TGCAGTGCTAGAGACTCAGGGAGACTAGCGGCCCAAGAGACCCAGTACTTC.

In this sample, this clonotype turned up a few times. The chain combines TRBV6-1 with TRBJ1-2, with D maybe TRBD1 (5 bases). The V gene lost 3 bases and the J gene lost 7 bases, with 15 bases spanning the gap. This CDR3 region has 14 residues. The germline CDR1 and CDR2 sequences are MNHNS and SASEGT. As DNA, the CDR3 is TGTGCCAGCAGTGAGTCCGGGGCAGGGCTTGGCTACACCTTC. Amino acid sequence: CASSESGAGLGYTF.

Ten or more counts support this clonotype. V gene TRBV3-1 combines with J gene TRBJ1-2; unclear D gene. The germline V gene has CDR1 LGHDT and CDR2 YNNKEL (reference sequence). CDR3 length: 12 residues. V was pared by 1 base and J by 6 bases, with 6 bases between. CDR3 DNA sequence: TGTGCCAGCAGCCAAGGGACTGATGGCTACACCTTC. It yields the protein CASSQGTDGYTF.

This clonotype was picked up a small number of times. The V and J genes are TRBV20-1 and TRBJ1-1; D remains ambiguous. CDR3 length: 14 amino acids. The germline V gene has CDR1 DFQATT and CDR2 SNEGSKA (reference sequence). CDR3: CTNPSGQLGTEAFF. In nucleotides, the CDR3 is TGCACCAACCCTTCGGGCCAGCTGGGCACTGAAGCTTTCTTT.

This chain connects TRBV18 to TRBJ2-3, with D possibly being TRBD1 (5 bases). This CDR3 spans 19 amino acids. V was clipped by 1 base and J by 6 bases, with 26 bases between them. The germline V gene has CDR1 KGHSH and CDR2 LQKENI. This CDR3 reads CASSPQPTTALHFADTQYF. In DNA, the CDR3 is TGTGCCAGCTCACCACAGCCTACGACAGCTCTCCACTTTGCGGATACGCAGTATTTT.

This clonotype appeared many times. The genes are TRBV7-2 and TRBJ2-1; D gene unclear. The germline V and J ends were trimmed by 8 bases and 0 bases, with 5 bases remaining between them. The CDR3 runs 12 residues. Per the germline V gene, CDR1 is SGHTA and CDR2 is FQGNSA. As DNA, the CDR3 is TGTGCCAGCGGTGTCTCCTACAATGAGCAGTTCTTC. Translating it yields CASGVSYNEQFF.

Remarks on this clonotype: At one end the junction does not follow the germline gene, possibly because of a read error. The chain employs TRBV5-8 and TRBJ2-6; the D call may be TRBD1 or TRBD2 (5 bases each). The CDR3 has 17 residues. Looked up from germline, CDR1 is SGHTS and CDR2 is YDEGEE. CDR3 sequence reads: CASKFSGTYAGANVLTF. The DNA for the CDR3 is TGCGCCAGCAAGTTCTCGGGGACCTACGCTGGGGCCAACGTCCTGACTTTC.

In its sample, this clonotype was seen a few times. This chain joins TRBV14 and TRBJ2-1; D is possibly TRBD1 or TRBD2 (6 bases each). The V gene lost 2 bases and the J gene lost 2 bases, with 7 bases spanning the gap. CDR1 is SGHDN, CDR2 FVKESK, per germline. This CDR3 comprises 14 residues. CDR3 bases: TGTGCCAGCAGCCAACGGGGGCCCTACAATGAGCAGTTCTTC. It is translated as CASSQRGPYNEQFF. The full variable domain, with the rest looked up from reference TRBV14 and TRBJ2-1, is EAGVTQFPSHSVIEKGQTVTLRCDPISGHDNLYWYRRVMGKEIKFLLHFVKESKQDESGMPNNRFLAERTGGTYSTLKVQPAELEDSGVYFCASSQRGPYNEQFFGPGTRLTVL.

The rearrangement links TRBV3-1 to TRBJ1-4; D remains unclear. Deletions cut 0 bases from V and 5 bases from J, with 13 bases between. The CDR3 extends over 16 amino acids. Germline lookup yields CDR1 LGHDT and CDR2 YNNKEL (reference sequence). CDR3 in DNA: TGTGCCAGCAGCCAAGAAGTGTTTGTACCCAATGAAAAACTGTTTTTT. Translating it yields CASSQEVFVPNEKLFF. The variable domain in full, completed from reference TRBV3-1 and TRBJ1-4, reads DTAVSQTPKYLVTQMGNDKSIKCEQNLGHDTMYWYKQDSKKFLKIMFSYNNKELIINETVPNRFSPKSPDKAHLNLHINSLELGDSAVYFCASSQEVFVPNEKLFFGSGTQLSVL.

This clonotype was observed a few times. The V gene is TRBV6-2 or TRBV6-3, the J gene TRBJ1-2; possible D gene TRBD1, 5 bases. Germline V gene sequence: CDR1 MNHEY, CDR2 SVGEGT. The CDR3 loop spans 13 amino acids. Trimming removed 6 bases at V and 4 bases at J, with 12 bases between. CDR3 region: CASRGGTAYGYTF. The DNA of the CDR3 is TGTGCCAGCAGGGGGGGGACGGCCTATGGCTACACCTTC.

This clonotype has more than one count but fewer than ten. The J gene is TRBJ2-1, the V gene TRBV18, with 7 bases that match TRBD2. V was clipped by 2 bases and J by 8 bases; unmatched bases: 12. CDR1 is KGHSH and CDR2 is LQKENI in the germline V gene. The CDR3 has 16 residues. The CDR3 spells CASSPNMAGRGDEQFF. CDR3 nucleotide sequence: TGTGCCAGCTCACCAAATATGGCAGGACGGGGGGATGAGCAGTTCTTC.

This clonotype was counted a few times. The genes are TRBV16 and TRBJ1-1; D might be TRBD1 (6 bases). Germline CDR1 KGHSY, CDR2 FQNENV. The CDR3 extends over 15 amino acids. V lost 2 bases and J 5 bases, leaving 15 bases between the germline ends. CDR3 region: CASSQREQGRTEAFF. The CDR3 bases are TGTGCCAGCAGCCAAAGGGAGCAGGGGAGGACTGAAGCTTTCTTT. The whole variable domain, filled in from reference TRBV16 and TRBJ1-1, reads GEEVAQTPKHLVRGEGQKAKLYCAPIKGHSYVFWYQQVLKNEFKFLISFQNENVFDETGMPKERFSAKCLPNSPCSLEIQATKLEDSAVYFCASSQREQGRTEAFFGQGTRLTVV.

This clonotype appeared many times. The J gene is TRBJ1-1, the V gene TRBV12-3 or TRBV12-4; no firm D call. The CDR3 is made up of 12 amino acids. Between the trimmed V and J ends, which lost 6 bases and 11 bases, there was a span of 16 bases. The CDR3 sequence: CASRPTQGGAFF. For the CDR3, the DNA is TGTGCCAGCAGGCCAACTCAAGGAGGGGCTTTCTTT.